This TCR beta chain was captured by sequencing in a study of T cells expressing NK-cell markers (dated by TCRdb to 2020 to 2022). Context from the whole study: Under ten donors provided sorted CD3+CD56+NKG2C+, CD3+CD56+NKG2C- and CD3+CD56-NKG2C+ T-cell subsets, whose TCR beta-chain repertoires were profiled. Seven of the eight sequenced donors were HCMV-seropositive and one was HCMV-seronegative. All eight donors whose samples were sequenced were randomly selected healthy volunteers, three of them men and five women. Illumina HiSeq 2000/2500, MiSeq or NextSeq was used to sequence libraries as 2 x 150 bp reads. General study outcomes and caveats: Those dominant clonotypes were again the most abundant among CD3+CD56-NKG2C+ cells in several donors, at about 28.3-65%. In a handful of donors, the dominant CD3+CD56+NKG2C+ clonotypes were found to rank among the top 10 CD8+ clonotypes and to make up roughly 1.0-8% of CD8+ T cells. Whether the expanded NKG2C-expressing T cell clones were specific for HCMV antigens remained unclear.

Sequencing took place on an Illumina HiSeq 2000. 5'RACE template switching, by which a universal primer site and unique molecular identifiers were added, was used to make TCR beta cDNA libraries. cDNA synthesis was primed from the TCR beta constant segment, followed by two successive PCR amplification steps. The study's own analysis went as follows. MIGEC was used to demultiplex reads and group reads by UMI, and MiTCR was used to assemble and quantify clonotypes. To exclude erroneous sequences, only TCR cDNA sequences supported by at least two reads were retained. Downstream repertoire analysis used the tcR package, and clonotypes were matched across fractions by CDR3 nucleotide sequence plus V segment. Antigen specificity was annotated against VDJdb with VDJmatch, allowing one amino acid substitution in CDR3. After reprocessing by TCRdb, each CDR3 protein sequence is one entry, and no DNA is given. TCRdb, rather than the study authors, made the V and J calls. The sample has roughly 110,000 distinct CDR3 sequences on record. Roughly 20% of the sample goes to the ten largest clones.

HCMV serostatus was determined by detecting HCMV-specific IgG in serum with a commercial ELISA kit. Ficoll density gradient centrifugation was used to isolate peripheral blood mononuclear cells from blood. CDR1 and CDR2 are read off the germline V gene as SGDLS and YYNGEE. The CDR3, cysteine through phenylalanine, is 15 amino acids long. The DNA is unrecorded. Points on this clonotype: Its antigen is unknown.

The sample taken for sequencing was blood T cells: a sorted CD56 or NKG2C T cell subset, CD4+ or CD8+ T cells, or bulk PBMC T cells (not recorded which). The TCR originated in a woman aged 18-69 years in good health. The chain uses TRBV9 and TRBJ1-4; TCRdb's D gene call, TRBD1, goes unchecked for lack of DNA. CDR3 protein: CASSAAGTGDEKLFF.